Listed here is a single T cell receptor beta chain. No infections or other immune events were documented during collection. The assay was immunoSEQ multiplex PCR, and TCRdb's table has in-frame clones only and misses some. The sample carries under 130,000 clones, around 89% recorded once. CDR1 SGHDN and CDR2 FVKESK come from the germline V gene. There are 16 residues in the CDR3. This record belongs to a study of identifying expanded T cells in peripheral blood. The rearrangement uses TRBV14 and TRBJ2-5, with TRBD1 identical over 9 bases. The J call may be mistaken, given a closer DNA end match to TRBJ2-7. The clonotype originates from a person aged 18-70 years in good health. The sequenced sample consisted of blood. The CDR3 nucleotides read TGTGCCAGCAGCCAGGGATGGGGACAGGGTTTCTCCGAGCAGTACTTC. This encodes CASSQGWGQGFSEQYF.